The 12 T cell receptor beta chains below come from one sample, sequenced in a study of T cells in Graves' hyperthyroidism and ophthalmopathy. From RNA transcripts, TCR beta CDR3 regions were amplified. The HTBI set primed first-round TCR CDR3 RT-PCR. Via MiXCR, TCRdb re-called the multiplex PCR reads, giving one row per CDR3 protein. Of fewer than 750,000 distinct CDR3 sequences listed, under 15% were seen once; the top ten hold 4.3%. The sequenced material came from blood. These receptors were obtained from a woman aged 40 to 50 with Graves' ophthalmopathy.

The V call is TRBV28, the J call TRBJ1-1; D uncertain. The CDR3 totals 13 residues. Germline CDR1 MDHEN, CDR2 SYDVKM. V lost 7 bases and J 4 bases, leaving 13 bases between the germline ends. Here the CDR3 reads CASKSGIVTEAFF. In nucleotides, the CDR3 is TGTGCCAGCAAGTCCGGGATCGTCACTGAAGCTTTCTTT.

This clonotype was recorded many times. This chain's CDR3 is CASSSANSNQPQHF. The CDR3, as DNA: TGTGCCAGCAGCTCAGCGAACAGCAATCAGCCCCAGCATTTT. The chain carries TRBV7-9 and TRBJ1-5; no clear D. Germline CDR1 and CDR2: SEHNR and FQNEAQ (reference sequence). Trimming pared 4 bases from V and 1 base from J, leaving 8 bases between. CDR3 size: 14 residues.

This clonotype was seen many times. This sequence joins TRBV6-1 and TRBJ2-2; D unclear. V shed 2 bases and J shed 3 bases, with 7 bases lying between them. The CDR3 length is 14 residues. Germline values: CDR1 MNHNS, CDR2 SASEGT. CDR3 region: CASSEQEHTGELFF. For the CDR3, the DNA is TGTGCCAGCAGTGAACAGGAGCACACCGGGGAGCTGTTTTTT.

This clonotype was seen only a few times. The CDR3 here is CSAALVDSTDTQYF. CDR3 sequence (DNA): TGCAGTGCCGCCCTTGTTGATAGCACAGATACGCAGTATTTT. V is TRBV20-1 and J is TRBJ2-3, with D unclear. This CDR3 has 14 residues. The germline V and J ends were trimmed by 6 bases and 0 bases, with 13 bases remaining between them. Germline V lookup: CDR1 DFQATT, CDR2 SNEGSKA (reference sequence).

The sample holds many counts of this clonotype. CDR3 sequence (DNA): TGTGCCAGCCGGACAGGGGGCCTTCAGCCCCAGCATTTT. Amino acid sequence: CASRTGGLQPQHF. The rearrangement joins TRBV6-2 or TRBV6-3 to TRBJ1-5; 11 positions agree with TRBD1. Germline values: CDR1 MNHEY, CDR2 SVGEGT. The CDR3 sequence is 13 residues long. With V trimmed by 8 bases and J by 6 bases, 3 bases remained unmatched.

This clonotype was seen at least ten times. CDR3 region: CAISESMGLQATF. The CDR3 DNA sequence: TGTGCCATCAGTGAGTCGATGGGGCTGCAGGCCACCTTC. V and J are TRBV10-3 and TRBJ1-2, with D maybe TRBD1 (5 bases). Deletions cut 0 bases from V and 13 bases from J, with 15 bases between. In germline, CDR1 is ENHRY, CDR2 SYGVKD. This CDR3 has 13 residues.

This clonotype was seen a handful of times. The gene calls are TRBV6-1 and TRBJ1-1, with D unclear. CDR1 and CDR2 (germline): MNHNS, SASEGT. The CDR3 consists of 14 residues. V gave up 11 bases and J gave up 1 base, with 17 bases separating them. The chain's CDR3 is CAVLFGPGNTEAFF. DNA of the CDR3: TGTGCCGTCCTTTTCGGCCCCGGGAACACTGAAGCTTTCTTT.

The table lists this clonotype with a few counts. The rearrangement joins TRBV20-1 to TRBJ2-7; 7 nucleotides line up with TRBD2. J lost 7 bases, V lost 8 bases, and 14 bases had no gene match. Germline V gene lookup returns CDR1 DFQATT and CDR2 SNEGSKA (reference sequence). The CDR3 covers 13 residues. The CDR3, as DNA: TGCAGTACCTCCGGGACTAACCTGAGGGAGCAGTACTTC. As protein: CSTSGTNLREQYF.

This clonotype was observed many times. This sequence joins TRBV2 and TRBJ2-5; 10 nucleotides line up with TRBD2. J gave up 4 bases and V 7 bases, and 3 bases lay outside the gene matches. Germline CDR1 is SNHLY and CDR2 is FYNNEI. This CDR3 spans 13 amino acids. Written as DNA, the CDR3 is TGTGCCAGCATCCTAGCGGGAGTAGAGACCCAGTACTTC. Protein product: CASILAGVETQYF.

CDR3 loop: CASSLSQGVYEQYF. CDR3 coding DNA: TGCGCCAGCAGCTTGTCACAGGGGGTCTACGAGCAGTACTTC. The gene calls are TRBV5-1 and TRBJ2-7; 8 bases fit TRBD1. Germline V gene data show CDR1 as SGHRS and CDR2 as YFSETQ. The CDR3 runs to 14 residues. V gave up 1 base and J gave up 3 bases; unmatched junction bases: 3.

The chain combines TRBV12-3 or TRBV12-4 with TRBJ2-5; D might be TRBD1 (5 bases). V was pared by 3 bases and J by 5 bases, with 13 bases between. The CDR3 runs 14 residues. The CDR3 loop is CASSFRQGLETQYF. The CDR3 DNA sequence: TGTGCCAGCAGTTTCCGCCAGGGCTTGGAGACCCAGTACTTC.

The sample holds many counts of this clonotype. This chain connects TRBV12-3 or TRBV12-4 to TRBJ1-1; D unresolved. The CDR3 extends over 14 amino acids. V lost 2 bases, J lost 0 bases, and 7 bases lay in between. Here the CDR3 reads CASSLWPMNTEAFF. CDR3 coding DNA: TGTGCCAGCAGTTTATGGCCGATGAACACTGAAGCTTTCTTT.